This is a list of T cell receptor beta chains from one sample in a study of blood T cell repertoires in COVID-19. Sequenced by immunoSEQ multiplex PCR; TCRdb stores in-frame clones only, minus some. The table includes 85,000 to 95,000 clones, about 90% detected once. The specimen was peripheral blood. The receptors shown here come from a human donor with acute or convalescent COVID-19. The donor label of this sample is uncertain. CDR3s include the opening cysteine and the closing phenylalanine or tryptophan. The order of the fields is J gene, clone size, V gene, D gene, CDR3 protein, CDR3 DNA. D genes are given only for firm matches. Size is omitted from some rows. Given values are once, few, many or a class for expanded clones.

j_call: TRBJ2-1
clone_size: NA
v_call: TRBV6-6
d_call: TRBD1
cdr3_aa: CATCPRQGAYNEQFF
cdr3_nt: TGTGCCACTTGCCCCCGACAGGGGGCGTACAATGAGCAGTTCTTC

j_call: TRBJ2-2
clone_size: once
v_call: TRBV5-4
d_call: TRBD2
cdr3_aa: CASSLVAGGGTGELFF
cdr3_nt: TGTGCCAGCAGCTTGGTGGCGGGGGGAGGTACCGGGGAGCTGTTTTTT

j_call: TRBJ2-7
clone_size: once
v_call: TRBV25-1
d_call: NA
cdr3_aa: CASSRGSSYEQYF
cdr3_nt: TGTGCCAGCAGCCGGGGGAGCTCCTACGAGCAGTACTTC

j_call: TRBJ2-5
clone_size: NA
v_call: TRBV19
d_call: NA
cdr3_aa: CASRGLQGETQYF
cdr3_nt: TGTGCCAGTAGGGGACTGCAGGGAGAGACCCAGTACTTC

j_call: TRBJ1-2
clone_size: NA
v_call: TRBV28
d_call: TRBD1
cdr3_aa: CASRTGGALYGYTF
cdr3_nt: TGTGCCAGCAGAACAGGGGGCGCCCTGTATGGCTACACCTTC

j_call: TRBJ1-2
clone_size: NA
v_call: TRBV6-5
d_call: NA
cdr3_aa: CASSNPGGGYYGYTF
cdr3_nt: TGTGCCAGCAGTAACCCCGGCGGGGGGTACTATGGCTACACCTTC

j_call: TRBJ2-2
clone_size: NA
v_call: TRBV6-2/TRBV6-3
d_call: TRBD2
cdr3_aa: CASTPRTSGGPGRELFF
cdr3_nt: TGTGCCAGCACCCCCCGGACTAGCGGGGGGCCAGGGCGGGAGCTGTTTTTT

j_call: TRBJ2-1
clone_size: NA
v_call: TRBV30
d_call: TRBD2
cdr3_aa: CAWSGRGGAYNEQFF
cdr3_nt: TGTGCCTGGAGTGGCCGGGGGGGGGCCTACAATGAGCAGTTCTTC

j_call: TRBJ2-7
clone_size: NA
v_call: TRBV28
d_call: NA
cdr3_aa: CASRVSSYEQYF
cdr3_nt: TGTGCCAGCAGGGTTAGCTCCTACGAGCAGTACTTC

j_call: TRBJ2-7
clone_size: NA
v_call: TRBV28
d_call: NA
cdr3_aa: CASEEGGGSYEQYF
cdr3_nt: TGTGCCAGCGAGGAGGGAGGGGGGTCCTACGAGCAGTACTTC

j_call: TRBJ2-5
clone_size: NA
v_call: TRBV7-3
d_call: TRBD2
cdr3_aa: CASSLTGGAVETQYF
cdr3_nt: TGTGCCAGCAGCTTAACCGGGGGGGCGGTTGAGACCCAGTACTTC

j_call: TRBJ2-3
clone_size: NA
v_call: TRBV5-5
d_call: NA
cdr3_aa: CASGAGTDTQYF
cdr3_nt: TGTGCCAGCGGGGCCGGCACAGATACGCAGTATTTT

j_call: TRBJ1-1
clone_size: NA
v_call: TRBV24-1
d_call: TRBD1
cdr3_aa: CATSEGQLMNTEAFF
cdr3_nt: TGTGCCACCAGTGAGGGACAGCTCATGAACACTGAAGCTTTCTTT

j_call: TRBJ1-5
clone_size: NA
v_call: TRBV7-3
d_call: TRBD1
cdr3_aa: CASSLTGQGIQPQHF
cdr3_nt: TGTGCCAGCAGCTTAACGGGACAGGGGATTCAGCCCCAGCATTTT

j_call: TRBJ2-3
clone_size: NA
v_call: TRBV6-2/TRBV6-3
d_call: NA
cdr3_aa: CASSSSGELHTDTQYF
cdr3_nt: NA

j_call: TRBJ1-4
clone_size: NA
v_call: TRBV7-9
d_call: NA
cdr3_aa: CASTPGIGTNEKLFF
cdr3_nt: TGTGCCAGTACACCGGGTATAGGCACTAATGAAAAACTGTTTTTT

j_call: TRBJ1-1
clone_size: NA
v_call: TRBV19
d_call: TRBD1
cdr3_aa: CASSSQRQGFFGEAFF
cdr3_nt: TGTGCCAGTAGTTCCCAAAGACAGGGTTTTTTTGGTGAAGCTTTCTTT

j_call: TRBJ2-7
clone_size: NA
v_call: TRBV5-1
d_call: TRBD1
cdr3_aa: CASSQRDRIYEQYF
cdr3_nt: TGCGCCAGCAGCCAAAGGGACAGGATCTACGAGCAGTACTTC